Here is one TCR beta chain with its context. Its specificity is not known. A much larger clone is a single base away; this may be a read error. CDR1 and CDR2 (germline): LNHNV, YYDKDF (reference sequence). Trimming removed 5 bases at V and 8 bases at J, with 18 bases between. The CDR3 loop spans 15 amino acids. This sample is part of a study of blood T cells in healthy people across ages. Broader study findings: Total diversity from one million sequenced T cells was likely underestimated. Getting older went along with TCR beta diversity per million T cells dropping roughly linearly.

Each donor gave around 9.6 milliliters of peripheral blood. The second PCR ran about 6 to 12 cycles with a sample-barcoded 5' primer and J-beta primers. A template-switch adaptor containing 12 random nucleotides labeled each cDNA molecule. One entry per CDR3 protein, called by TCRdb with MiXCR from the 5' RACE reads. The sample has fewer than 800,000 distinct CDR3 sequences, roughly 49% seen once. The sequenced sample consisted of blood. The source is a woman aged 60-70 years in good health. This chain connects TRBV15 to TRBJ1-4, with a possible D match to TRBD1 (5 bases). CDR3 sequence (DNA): TGTGCCACCAGCCCGGGACGTCAGCTAGGGGAAAAACTGTTTTTT. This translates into CATSPGRQLGEKLFF.